A selection of T cell receptor beta chains follows, all from one sample in a study of CD8 T cells in ankylosing spondylitis. TCRdb processed the 5' RACE reads anew with MiXCR; each CDR3 protein has one entry. The sample holds more than 500,000 distinct CDR3 sequences; approximately 5% are singletons and the top ten take under 4.5%. Sequenced input: blood, either unsorted or a sorted T cell fraction (not recorded which). Receptor source: a male donor with ankylosing spondylitis. Each CDR3 is given with its conserved first and last residue. A D gene is named only where the DNA matches it firmly. The size of a clone is reported for some rows only, either as once, few or many, or as a class for expanded clones.

many	TRBV4-3	.	TRBJ2-7	CASSQDIDYYEQYF	TGCGCCAGCAGCCAAGATATAGACTACTACGAGCAGTACTTC
few	TRBV5-1	TRBD1	TRBJ2-3	CASSPGTGIWHVYF	TGCGCCAGCAGCCCCGGGACAGGGATTTGGCATGTATATTTT
few	TRBV9	TRBD2	TRBJ2-3	CASSVEREASGRWDGYTQYF	TGTGCCAGCAGCGTCGAGAGGGAGGCTAGCGGGAGATGGGACGGGTATACGCAGTATTTT
many	TRBV29-1	.	TRBJ2-7	CSAQGGLSYEQYF	TGCAGCGCCCAGGGCGGCCTCTCCTACGAGCAGTACTTC
few	TRBV2	.	TRBJ2-1	CASSALGSSYNEQFF	TGTGCCAGCAGTGCATTGGGGAGCTCCTACAATGAGCAGTTCTTC
many	TRBV7-2	TRBD1	TRBJ1-2	CASRLTRTGNYGYTF	TGTGCCAGCAGGCTCACCCGGACAGGGAACTATGGCTACACCTTC
few	TRBV18	TRBD1	TRBJ1-5	CASSPETGDQPQHF	TGTGCCAGCTCACCAGAAACAGGGGACCAGCCCCAGCATTTT
few	TRBV20-1	.	TRBJ2-7	CTRKRGEFGEQYF	TGCACCCGAAAAAGGGGCGAGTTCGGCGAGCAGTACTTC
many	TRBV5-1	.	TRBJ1-3	CASSLGPTGVPGNTIYF	TGCGCCAGCAGCTTGGGGCCGACAGGCGTCCCTGGAAACACCATATATTTT
many	TRBV5-1	TRBD2	TRBJ2-5	CASSLGAGARETQYF	TGCGCCAGCAGCCTTGGAGCGGGGGCCCGGGAGACCCAGTACTTC
many	TRBV5-1	TRBD2	TRBJ2-5	CASSLAGETQYF	TGTGCCAGCAGCTTAGCGGGGGAGACCCAGTACTTC
many	TRBV7-9	.	TRBJ2-1	CASGHSRNEQFF	TGTGCCAGCGGACACTCGAGGAATGAGCAGTTCTTC
few	TRBV7-8	.	TRBJ1-5	CASSLERPQPQHF	TGTGCCAGCAGCTTAGAACGGCCTCAGCCCCAGCATTTT
few	TRBV20-1	.	TRBJ2-7	CSARETGYEQYF	TGCAGTGCTAGAGAGACAGGCTACGAGCAGTACTTC
few	TRBV7-9	TRBD2	TRBJ2-3	CASSGGDSKDPDTQYF	TGTGCCAGCAGCGGGGGGGACTCTAAGGATCCAGATACGCAGTATTTT
.	TRBV20-1	.	TRBJ2-5	CSASPTAQETQYF	TGCAGTGCTAGTCCCACAGCCCAAGAGACCCAGTACTTC
many	TRBV29-1	TRBD1	TRBJ1-2	CSVEPQGDYGYTF	TGCAGCGTTGAGCCTCAGGGGGACTATGGCTACACCTTC
many	TRBV4-2	.	TRBJ1-2	CASSQDPQGTGYTF	TGTGCCAGCAGCCAAGATCCCCAGGGGACTGGCTACACCTTC
many	TRBV9	.	TRBJ2-3	CASSPWDRRGTDTQYF	TGTGCCAGCAGCCCCTGGGACCGGCGGGGCACAGATACGCAGTATTTT
many	TRBV20-1	.	TRBJ1-6	CSAREPGSYNSPLHF	TGCAGTGCTAGAGAACCGGGATCATATAATTCACCCCTCCACTTT
many	TRBV7-2	TRBD1	TRBJ1-2	CASSRDREYNGYTF	TGTGCCAGCAGCCGGGACAGGGAATACAATGGCTACACCTTC
.	TRBV5-1	TRBD2	TRBJ2-3	CASSLAGGSRLTDTQYF	TGCGCCAGCAGCTTGGCCGGGGGGAGTAGACTCACAGATACGCAGTATTTT
many	TRBV15	.	TRBJ2-7	CATSSLDKGYEQYF	TGTGCCACCAGCAGTTTAGACAAAGGCTACGAGCAGTACTTC
once	TRBV5-1	.	TRBJ2-7	CASSYTDRFYEQYF	TGCGCCAGCAGCTACACGGACAGATTCTACGAGCAGTACTTC
many	TRBV10-3	.	TRBJ1-3	CAISLQGPGNTIYF	TGTGCCATCAGTTTACAGGGACCTGGAAACACCATATATTTT
many	TRBV20-1	.	TRBJ1-1	CSAAGRGTEAFF	TGCAGTGCTGCAGGGCGTGGCACTGAAGCTTTCTTT
many	TRBV3-1	TRBD2	TRBJ2-7	CASSQDGEGGSSYEQYF	TGTGCCAGCAGCCAAGATGGGGAGGGCGGTAGCTCCTACGAGCAGTACTTC
many	TRBV4-1	.	TRBJ2-3	CASSRLISTDTQYF	TGCGCCAGCAGCCGCCTTATTAGCACAGATACGCAGTATTTT
.	TRBV29-1	.	TRBJ1-1	CSVETDKNTEAFF	TGCAGCGTTGAAACAGACAAGAACACTGAAGCTTTCTTT
many	TRBV3-1	TRBD2	TRBJ2-1	CASSQTSGPYNEQFF	TGTGCCAGCAGTCAGACTAGCGGGCCGTACAATGAGCAGTTCTTC
many	TRBV4-2	TRBD2	TRBJ2-5	CASSQVGAGGEETQYF	TGTGCCAGCAGCCAAGTGGGAGCGGGAGGGGAGGAGACCCAGTACTTC
many	TRBV5-1	.	TRBJ2-2	CASSLAMGTGELFF	TGCGCCAGCAGCTTGGCCATGGGAACCGGGGAGCTGTTTTTT
many	TRBV20-1	.	TRBJ1-1	CSALVNLNTEAFF	TGCAGTGCTCTCGTCAATTTGAACACTGAAGCTTTCTTT
.	TRBV6-1	TRBD2	TRBJ2-3	CASSRASGIFQGAQDTQYF	TGTGCCAGCTCGCGTGCTAGCGGGATCTTTCAAGGGGCCCAAGATACGCAGTATTTT
many	TRBV7-2	.	TRBJ2-2	CASSPPGFTGELFF	TGTGCCAGCAGCCCGCCAGGGTTCACCGGGGAGCTGTTTTTT
.	TRBV15	TRBD1	TRBJ2-1	CATSRGQGLSGYNEQFF	TGTGCCACCAGCAGGGGACAGGGCCTTTCTGGGTACAATGAGCAGTTCTTC
.	TRBV5-6	.	TRBJ2-7	CASSPALRGSEQYF	TGTGCCAGCAGCCCCGCCCTCAGGGGAAGCGAGCAGTACTTC
many	TRBV6-1	.	TRBJ1-1	CASSVHTEAFF	TGTGCCAGCAGTGTCCACACTGAAGCTTTCTTT
many	TRBV6-6	.	TRBJ2-3	CASHGGPDTQYF	TGTGCCAGCCACGGGGGTCCAGATACGCAGTATTTT
few	TRBV7-9	.	TRBJ2-7	CASSPTWRDESYEQYF	TGTGCCAGCAGCCCCACTTGGCGTGACGAATCCTACGAGCAGTACTTC
.	TRBV2	.	TRBJ1-6	CAFSFMRQLLSSYNSPLHF	TGTGCCTTCAGTTTTATGAGACAACTTCTGAGCTCCTATAATTCACCCCTCCACTTT
many	TRBV9	.	TRBJ2-1	CASSVGGRYYNEQFF	TGTGCCAGCAGCGTAGGGGGGAGATACTACAATGAGCAGTTCTTC
many	TRBV4-3	.	TRBJ2-7	CASSQAATGSYEQYF	TGCGCCAGCAGCCAAGCCGCGACGGGGTCCTACGAGCAGTACTTC
many	TRBV5-1	TRBD1	TRBJ1-4	CASSLEGTGAEKLFF	TGCGCCAGCAGCTTGGAGGGGACAGGGGCAGAAAAACTGTTTTTT
many	TRBV5-1	.	TRBJ2-3	CASSLAAGPTDTQYF	TGCGCCAGCAGCTTGGCGGCAGGGCCCACAGATACGCAGTATTTT
few	TRBV20-1	TRBD1	TRBJ2-3	CSQTTGVIRLRDTQYF	TGCAGTCAGACGACAGGGGTAATTCGTCTGAGGGATACGCAGTATTTT
many	TRBV12-3/TRBV12-4	.	TRBJ1-1	CASSLSNRVEPSF	TGTGCCAGCAGTTTATCCAACAGGGTCGAGCCTTCATTT
many	TRBV6-6	.	TRBJ1-1	CASRDGGSTEAFF	TGTGCCAGCAGGGACGGTGGTAGCACTGAAGCTTTCTTT
many	TRBV9	.	TRBJ2-7	CASSVGGDGEQYF	TGTGCCAGCAGCGTAGGGGGGGACGGCGAGCAGTACTTC